The 29 T cell receptor beta chains below come from one sample, sequenced in a study of T cells in Graves' hyperthyroidism and ophthalmopathy. Amplification targeted TCR beta CDR3 regions from RNA transcripts. TCR CDR3 underwent first-round RT-PCR with the HTBI primer set. TCRdb passed the multiplex PCR reads through MiXCR, listing each CDR3 protein once. The profile shows a few hundred thousand distinct CDR3 sequences, 15% to 19% of them singletons. Sequencing used blood. These receptors all stem from a young woman with Graves' hyperthyroidism.

The V call is TRBV6-4, the J call TRBJ2-7, with TRBD2 matching 12 bases. The germline CDR1 and CDR2 sequences are MRHNA and SNTAGT. The CDR3 has 13 residues. V lost 10 bases to trimming and J lost 4 bases; unmatched junction nucleotides: 5. This chain's CDR3 is CATEGTSGYEQYF. CDR3 DNA sequence: TGTGCCACCGAGGGGACTAGCGGGTACGAGCAGTACTTC.

This chain uses TRBV30 with TRBJ2-1; 11 positions agree with TRBD2. V was clipped by 3 bases and J by 8 bases; unmatched bases: 6. The CDR3 totals 14 residues. CDR1 and CDR2 from the germline V gene are GTSNPN and SVGIG (reference sequence). The CDR3, as DNA: TGTGCCTGGAGCCTAGCGGGAGGCTCATATGAGCAGTTCTTC. As protein: CAWSLAGGSYEQFF.

This clonotype was observed at least ten times. The chain recombines TRBV7-2 with TRBJ2-1; 12 positions match TRBD2. The CDR3 spans 16 residues. CDR1 SGHTA and CDR2 FQGNSA come from the germline V gene. V was pared by 5 bases and J by 6 bases, with 8 bases of the junction left unmatched. CDR3 nucleotides: TGTGCCAGCAGCGCAACACTGACTAGCGGGAGCAATGAGCAGTTCTTC. This translates into CASSATLTSGSNEQFF.

This clonotype was picked up many times. The chain couples TRBV28 to TRBJ2-7; 8 bases are a match to TRBD2. Germline V gene lookup returns CDR1 MDHEN and CDR2 SYDVKM. CDR3 length equals 16 residues. Germline trimming cut 5 bases from V and 1 base from J; bases unmatched to any gene: 10. The CDR3 sequence: CASSIISGSGSYEQYF. In DNA, the CDR3 is TGTGCCAGCAGTATCATAAGCGGGAGCGGGTCCTACGAGCAGTACTTC.

This clonotype was observed at least ten times. The rearrangement links TRBV18 to TRBJ1-1; D not certain. Trimming took off 4 bases at V and 10 bases at J, with 16 bases between the two ends. The CDR3 contains 13 residues. Germline CDR1 is KGHSH and CDR2 is LQKENI. The CDR3 DNA reads as TGTGCCAGCTCACGCCTTTATGTCGAAGGAGCTTTCTTT. Translating gives CASSRLYVEGAFF.

The V gene is TRBV6-9, the J gene TRBJ2-6, with TRBD2 matching 7 bases. After removal of 3 bases from V and 4 bases from J, the junction contained 18 bases not matched to a gene. Germline V gene lookup returns CDR1 MNHGY and CDR2 SVAAGI. The CDR3 has 20 amino acids. The DNA for the CDR3 is TGTGCCAGCAGTTACGCAGCGGGCTCTGGGACTACGGTCGGGGCCAACGTCCTGACTTTC. As protein: CASSYAAGSGTTVGANVLTF.

This clonotype was observed at least ten times. The gene calls are TRBV18 and TRBJ2-3, with 7 bases fitting TRBD1. The CDR3 has 15 residues. Germline assignment: CDR1 KGHSH and CDR2 LQKENI. The V and J ends lost 6 bases and 0 bases, in that order; junction bases with no gene match: 6. The CDR3 reads CASSQTGVSTDTQYF. For the CDR3, the DNA is TGTGCCAGCTCCCAAACAGGGGTGAGCACAGATACGCAGTATTTT.

This clonotype is a singleton in its sample. Since a much larger clone is just one base distant, this may be a read error. The chain couples TRBV30 to TRBJ2-1; TRBD2 agrees at 8 bases. Germline CDR1 and CDR2: GTSNPN and SVGIG (reference sequence). The CDR3 runs 19 residues. The V segment lost 0 bases and the J segment 10 bases; nucleotides outside the gene matches: 23. The CDR3 region has the DNA TGTGCCTGGAGTGTACGACTGGAGGAGGGGCGGGAGGACCGTAAGGAGCAGTTCTTC. Translating it yields CAWSVRLEEGREDRKEQFF.

This clonotype was detected a few times. The V and J genes are TRBV3-1 and TRBJ2-1, with 7 nucleotides matching TRBD1. Judging by the DNA end, TRBJ2-7 fits better; the J call may be wrong. Germline-derived CDR1 and CDR2 are LGHDT and YNNKEL (reference sequence). This CDR3 has 14 amino acids. CDR3: CASSPGQPYNEQYF. The CDR3 bases are TGTGCCAGCAGCCCGGGACAGCCCTACAATGAGCAGTACTTC.

This clonotype appeared many times. V is TRBV3-1 and J is TRBJ2-1, with D perhaps assigned TRBD1 or TRBD2 (7 bases each). This CDR3 comprises 15 residues. Germline V CDR1 and CDR2: LGHDT, YNNKEL (reference sequence). Between the trimmed V and J ends, which lost 4 bases and 2 bases, there was a span of 12 bases. The CDR3: CASSLRGGPYNEQFF. The DNA for the CDR3 is TGTGCCAGCAGCCTCAGGGGGGGGCCCTACAATGAGCAGTTCTTC.

The V gene is TRBV6-6, the J gene TRBJ2-3, with TRBD1 matching 8 bases. The J segment lost 5 bases and the V segment lost 0 bases, leaving 19 bases of the junction unmatched. From germline, CDR1 is MNHNY and CDR2 SVGAGI (reference sequence). This CDR3 spans 20 amino acids. CDR3 loop: CASSYSPGFVGQGNRDTQYF. The CDR3 bases are TGTGCCAGCAGTTACTCCCCGGGGTTTGTTGGACAGGGAAACCGAGATACGCAGTATTTT.

The J gene is TRBJ2-5, the V gene TRBV9, with 10 nucleotides matching TRBD1. V was pared by 3 bases and J by 5 bases, with 10 bases of the junction left unmatched. Per germline, CDR1 SGDLS and CDR2 YYNGEE. The CDR3 has 16 amino acids. The chain's CDR3 is CASSGVTGTGDETQYF. DNA for the CDR3: TGTGCCAGCAGCGGGGTAACCGGGACAGGGGATGAGACCCAGTACTTC.

The chain uses TRBV18 and TRBJ1-1, with TRBD1 identical over 7 bases. Germline values: CDR1 KGHSH, CDR2 LQKENI. The CDR3 has 13 residues. V dropped 2 bases and J dropped 10; count of bases not matched to a gene: 7. CDR3 DNA sequence: TGTGCCAGCTCACCAGGGGGAAACAGGGGAGCTTTCTTT. The encoded protein is CASSPGGNRGAFF.

This clonotype was detected many times. The CDR3 DNA reads TGTGCCAGCAGTCAGGGGGCGCGCGAGCAGTACTTC. Encoded protein: CASSQGAREQYF. This chain uses TRBV6-2 or TRBV6-3 with TRBJ2-7; 8 nucleotides align to TRBD1. Germline CDR1 and CDR2: MNHEY and SVGEGT. There are 12 residues in the CDR3. The trim removed 5 bases at V and 6 bases at J, leaving 3 bases unmatched.

The chain joins TRBV10-3 to TRBJ2-1; 12 positions match TRBD2. Germline CDR1 is ENHRY and CDR2 is SYGVKD. V lost 2 bases to trimming and J lost 4 bases; unmatched junction nucleotides: 3. The CDR3 sequence is 16 residues long. CDR3 bases: TGTGCCATCAGTGAGGCAACTAGCGGGAGGTACAATGAGCAGTTCTTC. Its translation: CAISEATSGRYNEQFF.

The chain has TRBV6-1 and TRBJ1-2; perhaps TRBD1 as D (5 bases). V lost 9 bases and J 2 bases, leaving 13 bases between the germline ends. The CDR3 has 13 residues. From germline, CDR1 is MNHNS and CDR2 SASEGT. The CDR3 reads CASRRGENYGYTF. As DNA, the CDR3 is TGTGCCAGTCGGAGAGGGGAGAACTATGGCTACACCTTC.

This clonotype showed up just a few times. The V call is TRBV27, the J call TRBJ2-1; TRBD2 matches at 9 bases. Germline CDR1 and CDR2: MNHEY and SMNVEV (reference sequence). The CDR3 has 22 amino acids. Trimming cost V 0 bases and J 0 bases; bases outside gene matches: 18. The CDR3 nucleotides read TGTGCCAGCAGTTTATCGTATGTGGTGGCTAGCGGGACAGCTTACTCCTACAATGAGCAGTTCTTC. Protein sequence: CASSLSYVVASGTAYSYNEQFF.

This clonotype was found once. This chain links TRBV12-3 or TRBV12-4 with TRBJ2-1, with 10 bases fitting TRBD2. J gave up 0 bases and V 5 bases, and 7 bases lay outside the gene matches. The CDR3 is made up of 17 amino acids. In DNA, the CDR3 is TGTGCCAGCAGTCTAGGGGCTAGCGGGAGCTCCTACAATGAGCAGTTCTTC. Protein product: CASSLGASGSSYNEQFF.

This chain uses TRBV7-3 with TRBJ2-1, with D perhaps matching TRBD1 (6 bases). This CDR3 comprises 12 residues. Deletions cut 6 bases from V and 9 bases from J, with 12 bases between. Germline CDR1 is SGHTA and CDR2 is FQGTGA. CDR3 in DNA: TGTGCCAGCAGGTCAGGGGCGTCTGAGCAGTTCTTC. Its translation: CASRSGASEQFF.

This clonotype was recorded many times. The chain is built from TRBV6-1 and TRBJ1-2, with 9 bases lining up with TRBD1. This CDR3 spans 15 amino acids. V shed 7 bases, J shed 2 bases, and the junction held 8 bases outside the gene matches. Per germline, CDR1 MNHNS and CDR2 SASEGT. The CDR3 nucleotides read TGTGCCAGCACTGCCCAGGGGACAGGGAACTATGGCTACACCTTC. Encoded protein: CASTAQGTGNYGYTF.

This clonotype was seen repeatedly, ten times or more. The chain couples TRBV18 to TRBJ1-2; 7 nucleotides line up with TRBD1. V was clipped by 6 bases and J by 9 bases; unmatched bases: 13. There are 14 residues in the CDR3. Germline assignment: CDR1 KGHSH and CDR2 LQKENI. Here the CDR3 reads CASSEGQRSGSYTF. The CDR3 nucleotides are TGTGCCAGCTCGGAGGGACAGCGCTCAGGAAGCTACACCTTC. The full variable domain, in which reference TRBV18 and TRBJ1-2 provide the parts outside the CDR3, is NAGVMQNPRHLVRRRGQEARLRCSPMKGHSHVYWYRQLPEEGLKFMVYLQKENIIDESGMPKERFSAEFPKEGPSILRIQQVVRGDSAAYFCASSEGQRSGSYTFGSGTRLTVV.

This clonotype came up a few times. This rearrangement joins TRBV19 to TRBJ1-5; the D is unclear. The V end lost 3 bases, the J end lost 4 bases, and 13 bases lay between the germline ends. The CDR3 is 15 residues long. CDR1 LNHDA and CDR2 SQIVND come from the germline V gene (reference sequence). This CDR3 reads CASSIEGRRNQPQHF. CDR3 nucleotide sequence: TGTGCCAGTAGTATCGAAGGAAGGAGAAATCAGCCCCAGCATTTT.

J is TRBJ1-3 and V is TRBV12-3 or TRBV12-4; TRBD1 matches 9 bases. This CDR3 region has 16 residues. Trimming removed 5 bases from V and 0 bases from J; junction bases left unmatched: 5. CDR3: CASSPSGQGSGNTIYF. The CDR3 nucleotides read TGTGCCAGCAGTCCCTCGGGACAGGGCTCTGGAAACACCATATATTTT.

This clonotype was recorded many times. This chain connects TRBV12-3 or TRBV12-4 to TRBJ1-2; a weak D match, TRBD1 (5 bases). The CDR3 sequence is 15 residues long. Trimming removed 4 bases from V and 10 bases from J, with 22 bases in between. The CDR3 DNA follows: TGTGCCAGCAGTTCCTACCCCCCTCCCGACAGCGCCTACACCTTC. Protein sequence: CASSSYPPPDSAYTF.

This clonotype was counted many times. The chain couples TRBV20-1 to TRBJ2-7, with D hard to call. V lost 1 base, J lost 2 bases, and 9 bases lay in between. There are 13 residues in the CDR3. Germline-derived CDR1 and CDR2 are DFQATT and SNEGSKA (reference sequence). The CDR3 region is CSARGPGTYEQYF. The CDR3 DNA is TGCAGTGCTAGAGGGCCGGGTACCTACGAGCAGTACTTC.

The V and J genes are TRBV4-1 and TRBJ2-7; 10 nucleotides agree with TRBD1. Trimming cost V 2 bases and J 2 bases; bases outside gene matches: 9. The CDR3 length is 17 residues. In germline, CDR1 is MGHRA, CDR2 YSYEKL. The CDR3 region has the DNA TGCGCCAGCAGCCAACAACCGGGACAGGGGCCTCCCTACGAGCAGTACTTC. This translates into CASSQQPGQGPPYEQYF.

V usage is TRBV4-2 and J usage is TRBJ2-1; D unresolved. Trimming removed 7 bases at V and 7 bases at J, with 14 bases between. The germline CDR1 and CDR2 sequences are LGHNA and YNFKEQ. This CDR3 has 13 residues. CDR3 in DNA: TGTGCCAGCAACACAATCGACCAAAATGAGCAGTTCTTC. It codes for CASNTIDQNEQFF.

Note on this clonotype: One base away lies a much larger clone, so this may be a sequencing read error. The chain employs TRBV5-1 and TRBJ1-2, with D hard to call. Germline values: CDR1 SGHRS, CDR2 YFSETQ. This CDR3 region has 13 residues. For the CDR3, the DNA is TGCGCCAGCAGCTTGCACGGGAACTATGGCCACACCTTC. Translated: CASSLHGNYGHTF.

A note on this clonotype: A much more abundant neighbour one base away suggests this may be a read error. The chain has TRBV30 and TRBJ2-1; D gene ambiguous. CDR3 length equals 12 residues. Germline V gene sequence: CDR1 GTSNPN, CDR2 SVGIG (reference sequence). The CDR3 loop is CVWSVTHDEQFF. The CDR3, as DNA: TGTGTCTGGAGTGTAACCCATGATGAGCAGTTCTTC.